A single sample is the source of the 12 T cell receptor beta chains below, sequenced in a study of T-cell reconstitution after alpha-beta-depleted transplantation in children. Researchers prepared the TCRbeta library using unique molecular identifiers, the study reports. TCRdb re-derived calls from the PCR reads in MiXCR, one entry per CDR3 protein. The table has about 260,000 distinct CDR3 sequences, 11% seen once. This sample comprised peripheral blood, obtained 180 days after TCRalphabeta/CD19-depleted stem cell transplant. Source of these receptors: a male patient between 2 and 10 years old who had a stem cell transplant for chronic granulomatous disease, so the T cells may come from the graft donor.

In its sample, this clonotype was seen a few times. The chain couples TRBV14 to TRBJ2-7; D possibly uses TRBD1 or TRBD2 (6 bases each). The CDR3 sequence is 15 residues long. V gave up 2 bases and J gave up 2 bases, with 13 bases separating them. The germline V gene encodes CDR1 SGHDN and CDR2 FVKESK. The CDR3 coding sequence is TGTGCCAGCAGCCAATGGGGGGCAACCCCCTACGAGCAGTACTTC. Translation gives CASSQWGATPYEQYF.

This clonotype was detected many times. CDR3 bases: TGTGCCAGCAGTTACTCCGCCTTCCCGCCCAACACTGAAGCTTTCTTT. This codes for CASSYSAFPPNTEAFF. The chain combines TRBV6-2 or TRBV6-3 with TRBJ1-1; D is unresolved. The germline V gene encodes CDR1 MNHEY and CDR2 SVGEGT. The CDR3 sequence is 16 residues long. V was shortened by 0 bases and J by 2 bases, with 13 bases between the two germline ends.

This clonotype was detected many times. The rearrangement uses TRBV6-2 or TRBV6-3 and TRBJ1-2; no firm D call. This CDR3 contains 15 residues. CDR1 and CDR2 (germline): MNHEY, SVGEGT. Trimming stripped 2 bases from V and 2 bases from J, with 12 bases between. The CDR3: CASSYIKDGNYGYTF. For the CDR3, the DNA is TGTGCCAGCAGTTACATTAAGGACGGCAACTATGGCTACACCTTC.

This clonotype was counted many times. CDR3: CASSPRLLSGSDEQYF. The CDR3 DNA sequence: TGTGCCAGCAGCCCCCGACTCCTTAGCGGGAGTGACGAGCAGTACTTC. The V call is TRBV9, the J call TRBJ2-7; 9 bases fit TRBD2. Germline values: CDR1 SGDLS, CDR2 YYNGEE. Trimming cost V 4 bases and J 5 bases; bases outside gene matches: 13. The CDR3 spans 16 residues.

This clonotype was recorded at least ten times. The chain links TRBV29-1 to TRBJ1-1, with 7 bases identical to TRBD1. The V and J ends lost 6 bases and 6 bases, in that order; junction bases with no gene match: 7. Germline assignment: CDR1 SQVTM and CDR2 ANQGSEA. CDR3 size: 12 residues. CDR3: CSVSTGSAEAFF. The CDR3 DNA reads TGCAGCGTCTCGACAGGGAGCGCTGAAGCTTTCTTT.

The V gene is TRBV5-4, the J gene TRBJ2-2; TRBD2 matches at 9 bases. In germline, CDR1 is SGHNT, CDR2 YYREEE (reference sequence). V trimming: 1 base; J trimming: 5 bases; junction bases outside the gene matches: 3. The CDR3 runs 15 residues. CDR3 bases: TGTGCCAGCAGCTTGTTTCTAGCGGGAACCGGGGAGCTGTTTTTT. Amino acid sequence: CASSLFLAGTGELFF.

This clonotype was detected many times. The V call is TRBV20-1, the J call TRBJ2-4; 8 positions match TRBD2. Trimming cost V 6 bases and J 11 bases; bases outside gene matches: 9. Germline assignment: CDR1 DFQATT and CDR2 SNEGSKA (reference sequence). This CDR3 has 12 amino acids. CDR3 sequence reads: CSATGREAVQYF. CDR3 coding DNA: TGCAGTGCCACAGGGCGGGAGGCGGTTCAGTACTTC.

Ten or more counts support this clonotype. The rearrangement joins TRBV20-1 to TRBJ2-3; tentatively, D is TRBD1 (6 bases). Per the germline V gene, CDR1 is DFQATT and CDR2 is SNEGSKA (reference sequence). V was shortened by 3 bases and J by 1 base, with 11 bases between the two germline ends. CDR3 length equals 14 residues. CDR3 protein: CSASGDKGTDTQYF. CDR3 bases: TGCAGTGCTAGCGGGGACAAGGGCACAGATACGCAGTATTTT.

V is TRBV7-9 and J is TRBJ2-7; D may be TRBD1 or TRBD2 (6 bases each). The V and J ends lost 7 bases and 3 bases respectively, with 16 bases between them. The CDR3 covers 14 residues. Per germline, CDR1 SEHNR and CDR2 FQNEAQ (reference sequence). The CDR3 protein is CASTGAGPNYEQYF. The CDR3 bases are TGTGCCAGCACGGGGGCAGGGCCTAACTACGAGCAGTACTTC.

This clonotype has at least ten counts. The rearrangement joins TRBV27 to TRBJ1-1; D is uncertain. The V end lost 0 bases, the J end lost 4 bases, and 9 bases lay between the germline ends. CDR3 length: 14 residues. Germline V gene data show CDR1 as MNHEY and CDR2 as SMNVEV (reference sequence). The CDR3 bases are TGTGCCAGCAGTTTATCTAGCGGCGGCACTGAAGCTTTCTTT. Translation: CASSLSSGGTEAFF.

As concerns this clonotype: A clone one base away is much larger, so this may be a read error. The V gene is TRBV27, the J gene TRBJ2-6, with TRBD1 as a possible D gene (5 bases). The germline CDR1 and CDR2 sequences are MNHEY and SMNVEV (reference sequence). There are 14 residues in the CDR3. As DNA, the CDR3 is TGTGCCAGCATCACAGTCCCTGGGGCCAACGTCCTGCCTTTC. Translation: CASITVPGANVLPF.

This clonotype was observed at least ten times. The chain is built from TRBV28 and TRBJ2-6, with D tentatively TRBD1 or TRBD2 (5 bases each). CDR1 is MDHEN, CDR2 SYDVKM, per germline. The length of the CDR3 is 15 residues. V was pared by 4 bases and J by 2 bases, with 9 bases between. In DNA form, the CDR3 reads TGTGCCAGCAGTTACCTGGGGGCTGGGGCCAACGTCCTGACTTTC. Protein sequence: CASSYLGAGANVLTF.